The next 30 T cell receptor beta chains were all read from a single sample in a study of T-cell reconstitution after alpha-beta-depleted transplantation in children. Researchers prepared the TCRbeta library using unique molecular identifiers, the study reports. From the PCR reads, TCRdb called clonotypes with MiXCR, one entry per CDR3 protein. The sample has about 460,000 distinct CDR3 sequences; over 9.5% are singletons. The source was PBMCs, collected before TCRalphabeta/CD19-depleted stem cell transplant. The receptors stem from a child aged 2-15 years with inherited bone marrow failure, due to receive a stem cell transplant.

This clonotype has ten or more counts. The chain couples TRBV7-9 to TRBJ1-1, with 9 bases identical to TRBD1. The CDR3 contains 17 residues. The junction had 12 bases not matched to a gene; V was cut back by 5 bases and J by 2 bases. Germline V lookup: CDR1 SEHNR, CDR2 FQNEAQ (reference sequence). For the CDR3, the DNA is TGTGCCAGCAGCCCCGTCCCGGGACAGGGAGGAAACACTGAAGCTTTCTTT. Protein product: CASSPVPGQGGNTEAFF. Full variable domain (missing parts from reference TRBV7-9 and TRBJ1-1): DTGVSQNPRHKITKRGQNVTFRCDPISEHNRLYWYRQTLGQGPEFLTYFQNEAQLEKSRLLSDRFSAERPKGSFSTLEIQRTEQGDSAMYLCASSPVPGQGGNTEAFFGQGTRLTVV.

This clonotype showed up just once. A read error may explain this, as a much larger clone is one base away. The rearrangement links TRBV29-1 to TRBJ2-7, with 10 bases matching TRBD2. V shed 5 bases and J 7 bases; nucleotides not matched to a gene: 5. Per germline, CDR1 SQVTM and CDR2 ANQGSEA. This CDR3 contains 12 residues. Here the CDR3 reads CSVLPSGSEQYF. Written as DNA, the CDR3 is TGCAGCGTTCTCCCTAGCGGGAGTGAGCAGTACTTC.

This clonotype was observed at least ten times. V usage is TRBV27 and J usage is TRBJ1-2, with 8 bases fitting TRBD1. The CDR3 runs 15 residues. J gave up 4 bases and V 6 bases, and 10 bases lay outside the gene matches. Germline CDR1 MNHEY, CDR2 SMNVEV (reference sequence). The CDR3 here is CASRTLRQGFYGYTF. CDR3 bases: TGTGCCAGCAGAACCCTTAGACAGGGGTTCTATGGCTACACCTTC.

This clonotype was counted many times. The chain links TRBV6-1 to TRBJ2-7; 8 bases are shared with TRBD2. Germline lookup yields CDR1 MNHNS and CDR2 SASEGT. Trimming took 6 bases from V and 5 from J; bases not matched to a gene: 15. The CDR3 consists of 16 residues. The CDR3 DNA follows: TGTGCCAGCAGACCCGAGCGGGGGACCCCGGCCCACGAGCAGTACTTC. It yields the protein CASRPERGTPAHEQYF.

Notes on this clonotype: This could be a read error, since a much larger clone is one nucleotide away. The CDR3 here is CSAGTSGSSEQCF. In DNA form, the CDR3 reads TGCAGTGCTGGGACTAGCGGGAGTAGTGAGCAGTGCTTC. The chain uses TRBV20-1 and TRBJ2-7, with 14 bases fitting TRBD2. Germline CDR1 and CDR2: DFQATT and SNEGSKA (reference sequence). The CDR3 is made up of 13 amino acids.

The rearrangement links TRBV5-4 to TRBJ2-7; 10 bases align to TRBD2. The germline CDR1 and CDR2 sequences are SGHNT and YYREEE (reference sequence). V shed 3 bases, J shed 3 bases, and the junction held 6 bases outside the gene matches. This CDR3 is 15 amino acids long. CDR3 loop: CASSSRRTSGYEQYF. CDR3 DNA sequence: TGTGCCAGCAGCTCCCGCCGGACTAGCGGCTACGAGCAGTACTTC.

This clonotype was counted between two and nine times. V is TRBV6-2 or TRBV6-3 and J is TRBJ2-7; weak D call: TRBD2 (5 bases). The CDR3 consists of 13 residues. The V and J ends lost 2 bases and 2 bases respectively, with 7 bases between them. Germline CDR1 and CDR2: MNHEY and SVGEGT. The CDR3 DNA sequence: TGTGCCAGCAGTTACGACTATACCTACGAGCAGTACTTC. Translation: CASSYDYTYEQYF.

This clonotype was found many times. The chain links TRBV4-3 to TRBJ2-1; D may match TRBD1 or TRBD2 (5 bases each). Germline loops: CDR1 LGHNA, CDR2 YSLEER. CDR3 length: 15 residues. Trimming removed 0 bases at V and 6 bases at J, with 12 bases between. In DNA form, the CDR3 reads TGCGCCAGCAGCCAAGATGGAGGTGGGGGCAATGAGCAGTTCTTC. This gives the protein CASSQDGGGGNEQFF.

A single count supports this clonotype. The CDR3 DNA sequence: TGTGCCAGCAGTTTCGGATCGGTAAATAAGCAGTTCTTC. This sequence encodes CASSFGSVNKQFF. The rearrangement uses TRBV27 and TRBJ2-1; D remains unclear. V gave up 3 bases and J gave up 11 bases, with 14 bases separating them. The germline V gene encodes CDR1 MNHEY and CDR2 SMNVEV (reference sequence). This CDR3 comprises 13 residues.

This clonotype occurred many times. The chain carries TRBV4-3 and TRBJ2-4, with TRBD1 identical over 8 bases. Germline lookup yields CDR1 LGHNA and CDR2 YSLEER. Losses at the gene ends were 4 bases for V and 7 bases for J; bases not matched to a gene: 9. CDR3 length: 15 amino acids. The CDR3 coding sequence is TGCGCCAGCAGCCCTGGGACAGGCGCGGAGAACATTCAGTACTTC. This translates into CASSPGTGAENIQYF.

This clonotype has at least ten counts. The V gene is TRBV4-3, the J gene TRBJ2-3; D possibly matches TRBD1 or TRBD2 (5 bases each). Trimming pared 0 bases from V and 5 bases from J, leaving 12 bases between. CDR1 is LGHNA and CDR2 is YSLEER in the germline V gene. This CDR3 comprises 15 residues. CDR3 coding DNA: TGCGCCAGCAGCCAAGATGCTACAGGAGGAGATACGCAGTATTTT. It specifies CASSQDATGGDTQYF.

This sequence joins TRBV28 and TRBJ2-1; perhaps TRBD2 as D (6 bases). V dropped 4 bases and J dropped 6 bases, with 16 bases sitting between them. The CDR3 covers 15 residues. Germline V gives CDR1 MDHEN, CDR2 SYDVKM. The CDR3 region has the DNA TGTGCCAGCAGTTCGGCGGGACTTCCGGGCAATGAGCAGTTCTTC. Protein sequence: CASSSAGLPGNEQFF.

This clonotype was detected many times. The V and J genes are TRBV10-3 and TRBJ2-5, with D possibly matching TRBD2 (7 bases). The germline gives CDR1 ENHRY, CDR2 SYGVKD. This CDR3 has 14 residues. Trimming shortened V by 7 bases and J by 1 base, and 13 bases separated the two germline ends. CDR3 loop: CAIKAGHSQETQYF. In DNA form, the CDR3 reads TGTGCCATCAAAGCGGGACACTCCCAAGAGACCCAGTACTTC.

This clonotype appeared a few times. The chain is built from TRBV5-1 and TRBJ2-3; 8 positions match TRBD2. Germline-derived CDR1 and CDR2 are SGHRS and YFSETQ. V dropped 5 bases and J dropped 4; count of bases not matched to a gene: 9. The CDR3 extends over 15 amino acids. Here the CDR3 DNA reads TGCGCCAGCAGGGCCGGGGGGGGCTGGGCAGATACGCAGTATTTT. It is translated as CASRAGGGWADTQYF.

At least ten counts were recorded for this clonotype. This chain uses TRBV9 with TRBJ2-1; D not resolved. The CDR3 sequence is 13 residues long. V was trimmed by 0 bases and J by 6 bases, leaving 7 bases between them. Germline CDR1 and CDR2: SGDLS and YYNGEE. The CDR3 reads CASSVEGPNEQFF. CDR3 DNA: TGTGCCAGCAGCGTAGAAGGGCCCAATGAGCAGTTCTTC.

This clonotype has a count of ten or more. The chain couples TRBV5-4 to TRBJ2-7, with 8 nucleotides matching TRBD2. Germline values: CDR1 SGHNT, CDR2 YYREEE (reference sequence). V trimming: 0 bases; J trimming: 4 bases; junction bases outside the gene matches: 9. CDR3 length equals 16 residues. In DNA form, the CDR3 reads TGTGCCAGCAGCTTGGAGGCGGGACTAGTGACTTACGAGCAGTACTTC. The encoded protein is CASSLEAGLVTYEQYF.

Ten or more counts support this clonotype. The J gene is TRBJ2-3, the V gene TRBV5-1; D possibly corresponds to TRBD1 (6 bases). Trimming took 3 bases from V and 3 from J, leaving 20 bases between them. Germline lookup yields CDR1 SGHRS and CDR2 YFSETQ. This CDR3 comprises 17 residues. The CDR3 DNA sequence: TGCGCCAGCAGCTGGTCGACAGATTTTCAGGGGACAGATACGCAGTATTTT. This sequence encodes CASSWSTDFQGTDTQYF.

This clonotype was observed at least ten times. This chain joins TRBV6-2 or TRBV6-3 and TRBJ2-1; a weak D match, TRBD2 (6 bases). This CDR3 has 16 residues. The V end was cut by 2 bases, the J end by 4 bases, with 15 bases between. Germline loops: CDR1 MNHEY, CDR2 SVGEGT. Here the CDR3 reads CASSYTPGLPYNEQFF. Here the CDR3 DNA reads TGTGCCAGCAGTTACACCCCGGGACTTCCTTACAATGAGCAGTTCTTC.

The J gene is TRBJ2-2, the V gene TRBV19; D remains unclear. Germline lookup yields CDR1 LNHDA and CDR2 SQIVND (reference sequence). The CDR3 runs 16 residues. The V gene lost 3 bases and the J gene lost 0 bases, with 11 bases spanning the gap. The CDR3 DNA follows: TGTGCCAGTAGTATTGCGGCCAGAACGAACACCGGGGAGCTGTTTTTT. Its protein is CASSIAARTNTGELFF. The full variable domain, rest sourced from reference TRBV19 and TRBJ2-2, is DGGITQSPKYLFRKEGQNVTLSCEQNLNHDAMYWYRQDPGQGLRLIYYSQIVNDFQKGDIAEGYSVSREKKESFPLTVTSAQKNPTAFYLCASSIAARTNTGELFFGEGSRLTVL.

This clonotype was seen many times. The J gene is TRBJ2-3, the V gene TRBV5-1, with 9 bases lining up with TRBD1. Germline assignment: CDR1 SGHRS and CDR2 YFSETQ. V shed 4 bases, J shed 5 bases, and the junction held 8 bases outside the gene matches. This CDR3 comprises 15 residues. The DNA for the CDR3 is TGCGCCAGCAGCATACGGGACAGGGCAGGAGATACGCAGTATTTT. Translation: CASSIRDRAGDTQYF.

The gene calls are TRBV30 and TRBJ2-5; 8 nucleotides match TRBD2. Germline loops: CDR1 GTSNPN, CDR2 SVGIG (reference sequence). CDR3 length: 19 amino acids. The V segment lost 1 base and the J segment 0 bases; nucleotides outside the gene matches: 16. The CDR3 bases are TGTGCCTGGAGTGCCCTAGCGGGCTCCCCCAACCTGTACCAAGAGACCCAGTACTTC. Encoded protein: CAWSALAGSPNLYQETQYF.

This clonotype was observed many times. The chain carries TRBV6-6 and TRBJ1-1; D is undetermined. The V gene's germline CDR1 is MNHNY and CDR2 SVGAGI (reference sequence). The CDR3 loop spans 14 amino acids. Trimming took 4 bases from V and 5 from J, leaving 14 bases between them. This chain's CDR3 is CASSFSTVRTEAFF. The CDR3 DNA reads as TGTGCCAGCAGTTTTTCGACGGTGAGGACTGAAGCTTTCTTT.

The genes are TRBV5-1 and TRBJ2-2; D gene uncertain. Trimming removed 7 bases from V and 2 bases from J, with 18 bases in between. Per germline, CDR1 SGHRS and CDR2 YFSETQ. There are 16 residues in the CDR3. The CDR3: CASRHPQSINTGELFF. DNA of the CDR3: TGCGCCAGCCGCCACCCCCAAAGTATTAACACCGGGGAGCTGTTTTTT.

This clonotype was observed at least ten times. The CDR3 loop is CASSFTSQPLWEGYTGELFF. In DNA form, the CDR3 reads TGTGCCAGCAGTTTTACCTCCCAACCTTTGTGGGAGGGGTACACCGGGGAGCTGTTTTTT. This sequence joins TRBV27 and TRBJ2-2; 7 bases match TRBD2. CDR1 is MNHEY, CDR2 SMNVEV, per germline (reference sequence). This CDR3 is built from 20 residues. With 3 bases clipped from V and 3 bases from J, the junction kept 19 bases outside the gene matches.

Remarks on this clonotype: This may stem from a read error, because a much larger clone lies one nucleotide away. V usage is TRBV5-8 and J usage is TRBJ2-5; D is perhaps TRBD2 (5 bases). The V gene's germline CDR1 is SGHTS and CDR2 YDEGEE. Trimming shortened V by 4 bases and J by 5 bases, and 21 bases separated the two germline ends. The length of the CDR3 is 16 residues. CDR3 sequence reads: CASSNPPRQTGETQYF. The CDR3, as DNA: TGTGCCAGCAGCAACCCCCCGCGGCAGACGGGGGAGACCCAGTACTTC.

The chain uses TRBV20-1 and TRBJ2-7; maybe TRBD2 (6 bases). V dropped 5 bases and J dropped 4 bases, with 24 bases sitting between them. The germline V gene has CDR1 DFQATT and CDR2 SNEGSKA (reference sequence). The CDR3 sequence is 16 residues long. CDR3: CSAPAGGRGKGYEQYF. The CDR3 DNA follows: TGCAGTGCTCCCGCAGGTGGTCGCGGGAAGGGATACGAGCAGTACTTC.

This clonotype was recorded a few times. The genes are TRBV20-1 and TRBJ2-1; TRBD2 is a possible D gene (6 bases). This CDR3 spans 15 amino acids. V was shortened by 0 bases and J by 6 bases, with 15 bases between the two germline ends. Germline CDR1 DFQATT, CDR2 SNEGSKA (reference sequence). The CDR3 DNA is TGCAGTGCTAGAGAGCCCCTAGCGTATATCAATGAGCAGTTCTTC. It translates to CSAREPLAYINEQFF.

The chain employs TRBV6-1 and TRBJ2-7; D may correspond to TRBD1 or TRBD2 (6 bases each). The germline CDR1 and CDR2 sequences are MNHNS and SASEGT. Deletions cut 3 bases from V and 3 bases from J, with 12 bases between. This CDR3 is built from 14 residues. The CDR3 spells CASSDLGGGYEQYF. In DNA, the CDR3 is TGTGCCAGCAGTGACTTGGGGGGCGGCTACGAGCAGTACTTC.

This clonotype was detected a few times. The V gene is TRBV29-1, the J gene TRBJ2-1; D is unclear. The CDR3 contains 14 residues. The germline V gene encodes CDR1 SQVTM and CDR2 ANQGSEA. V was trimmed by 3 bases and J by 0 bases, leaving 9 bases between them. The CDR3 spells CSVEFAHSYNEQFF. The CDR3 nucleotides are TGCAGCGTTGAGTTCGCCCACTCCTACAATGAGCAGTTCTTC.

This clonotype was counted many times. This CDR3 is CAISGGPQDTSYEQYF. In DNA, the CDR3 is TGTGCCATCAGTGGAGGGCCGCAGGACACCTCCTACGAGCAGTACTTC. V gene TRBV10-3 combines with J gene TRBJ2-7, with D perhaps matching TRBD1 or TRBD2 (5 bases each). This CDR3 is 16 amino acids long. Germline CDR1 ENHRY, CDR2 SYGVKD. The V gene lost 4 bases and the J gene lost 0 bases, with 16 bases spanning the gap.